This T cell receptor (beta chain) came from a study of blood T cell repertoires in COVID-19. About the study: Nucleic acid was either cDNA or gDNA, and it came from T cells, B-cell-depleted T cells, or PBMCs.

Generated by immunoSEQ multiplex PCR, the TCRdb table keeps only in-frame clones and is missing some. The sample shows about 270,000 clones, 83% of them seen only once. The V end was cut by 1 base, the J end by 3 bases, with 10 bases between. CDR3 length: 16 amino acids. Germline V CDR1 and CDR2: MNHNS, SASEGT. The rearrangement links TRBV6-1 to TRBJ1-6; possible D gene TRBD1, 5 bases. The material sequenced was peripheral blood. The receptor comes from a woman in her forties or fifties who had recovered from COVID-19. CDR3 sequence: CASSEVPRVYNSPLHF. The CDR3 DNA reads as TGTGCCAGCAGTGAAGTCCCCAGGGTCTATAATTCACCCCTCCACTTT.